What follows are 14 T cell receptor beta chains derived from one specimen sequenced in a study of OX40 agonist ivuxolimab in advanced cancers. The protocol was immunoSEQ multiplex PCR, while the TCRdb copy is restricted to in-frame clones and leaves out a portion. The data contain around 63,000 clones, approximately 91% of them singletons. The sample was CD4+ or CD8+ T cells sorted from blood, taken in a trial of the OX40 agonist ivuxolimab. These receptors all come from an adult with an advanced solid tumor such as melanoma, head and neck, liver or kidney cancer.

This chain uses TRBV6-1 with TRBJ2-7, with D unresolved. Trimming left V 8 bases short and J 2 bases short, with 13 bases between. In germline, CDR1 is MNHNS, CDR2 SASEGT. There are 13 residues in the CDR3. The CDR3 DNA sequence: TGTGCCAGCTCGACGTTACCCACCTACGAGCAGTACTTC. It specifies CASSTLPTYEQYF.

The V and J genes are TRBV2 and TRBJ1-5; perhaps TRBD1 as D (6 bases). From germline, CDR1 is SNHLY and CDR2 FYNNEI. The CDR3 is 15 residues long. The ends were cut back, 5 bases at V and 6 bases at J, with 17 bases in the middle. CDR3 sequence reads: CASSWDTTLGQPQHF. CDR3 bases: TGTGCCAGCAGTTGGGACACAACCTTGGGTCAGCCCCAGCATTTT. The entire variable domain, with the rest obtained from reference TRBV2 and TRBJ1-5, is as follows: EPEVTQTPSHQVTQMGQEVILRCVPISNHLYFYWYRQILGQKVEFLVSFYNNEISEKSEIFDDQFSVERPDGSNFTLKIRSTKLEDSAMYFCASSWDTTLGQPQHFGDGTRLSIL.

This CDR3 is CASSPLAGVYNEQFF. DNA of the CDR3: TGCGCCAGCAGCCCCCTAGCGGGAGTGTACAATGAGCAGTTCTTC. The chain links TRBV5-1 to TRBJ2-1; 10 bases map to TRBD2. Trimming removed 4 bases from V and 4 bases from J; junction bases left unmatched: 5. This CDR3 has 15 residues. Germline-derived CDR1 and CDR2 are SGHRS and YFSETQ.

This chain connects TRBV15 to TRBJ1-5; 10 positions match TRBD1. Trimming cost V 0 bases and J 3 bases; bases outside gene matches: 5. CDR1 and CDR2 (germline): LNHNV, YYDKDF (reference sequence). The CDR3 consists of 17 residues. CDR3 nucleotides: TGTGCCACCAGCAGAGAGGACAGGGGGGGATTCAATCAGCCCCAGCATTTT. This gives the protein CATSREDRGGFNQPQHF.

Note on this clone: Other DNA sequences of this sample code for an identical CDR3. DNA for the CDR3: TGTGCCAGCAGGACGAATAACGGCCAGGCGACCCAGTACTTC. Protein sequence: CASRTNNGQATQYF. The chain recombines TRBV7-2 with TRBJ2-5; D is ambiguous. V dropped 6 bases and J dropped 7 bases, with 18 bases sitting between them. This CDR3 is 14 amino acids long. In germline, CDR1 is SGHTA, CDR2 FQGNSA.

CDR3 DNA sequence: TGTGCCAGTGGACAGAACTACGAGCAGTACTTC. Translation: CASGQNYEQYF. V gene TRBV2 combines with J gene TRBJ2-7; tentative D call: TRBD1 (6 bases). The germline V and J ends were trimmed by 9 bases and 3 bases, with 9 bases remaining between them. Germline values: CDR1 SNHLY, CDR2 FYNNEI. CDR3 length equals 11 residues.

The chain uses TRBV29-1 and TRBJ2-7; 10 bases fit TRBD2. The germline V gene encodes CDR1 SQVTM and CDR2 ANQGSEA. The CDR3 is 14 amino acids. V dropped 6 bases and J dropped 1; count of bases not matched to a gene: 6. The CDR3 DNA reads TGCAGCGTCGACTCAGCGGGAGGGTCCTACGAGCAGTACTTC. This encodes CSVDSAGGSYEQYF.

This clone has a handful of counts. The V gene is TRBV5-1, the J gene TRBJ1-3, with D possibly matching TRBD1 (5 bases). Germline V CDR1 and CDR2: SGHRS, YFSETQ. The CDR3 sequence is 15 residues long. V was shortened by 3 bases and J by 0 bases, with 10 bases between the two germline ends. The CDR3 spells CASSWGDGSGNTIYF. In nucleotides, the CDR3 is TGCGCCAGCAGCTGGGGGGACGGCTCTGGAAACACCATATATTTT.

This clone was observed once. V usage is TRBV18 and J usage is TRBJ2-7; possibly TRBD2 for D (5 bases). Per germline, CDR1 KGHSH and CDR2 LQKENI. There are 15 residues in the CDR3. The germline V and J ends were trimmed by 3 bases and 1 base, with 13 bases remaining between them. The CDR3 bases are TGTGCCAGCTCACCCACGGGCCCGGGGTCCTACGAGCAGTACTTC. It is translated as CASSPTGPGSYEQYF. Supplemented by reference TRBV18 and TRBJ2-7, the full variable domain reads NAGVMQNPRHLVRRRGQEARLRCSPMKGHSHVYWYRQLPEEGLKFMVYLQKENIIDESGMPKERFSAEFPKEGPSILRIQQVVRGDSAAYFCASSPTGPGSYEQYFGPGTRLTVT.

The chain combines TRBV27 with TRBJ2-1, with 10 positions matching TRBD2. With V trimmed by 5 bases and J by 7 bases, 5 bases remained unmatched. Germline loops: CDR1 MNHEY, CDR2 SMNVEV (reference sequence). The CDR3 contains 14 residues. The CDR3 loop reads CASSPAGGRNEQFF. The CDR3 DNA reads TGTGCCAGCAGTCCAGCGGGAGGGCGGAATGAGCAGTTCTTC.

The V call is TRBV14, the J call TRBJ1-3; D call uncertain. Trimming removed 4 bases from V and 1 base from J, with 8 bases in between. This CDR3 contains 14 residues. Germline CDR1 SGHDN, CDR2 FVKESK. The CDR3 sequence: CASSPLSSGNTIYF. CDR3 in DNA: TGTGCCAGCAGCCCGTTGAGTTCTGGAAACACCATATATTTT.

This chain joins TRBV18 and TRBJ1-4, with no clear D. Trimming pared 3 bases from V and 3 bases from J, leaving 5 bases between. The CDR3 consists of 13 residues. Germline V CDR1 and CDR2: KGHSH, LQKENI. The CDR3 protein is CASSPFPNEKLFF. DNA for the CDR3: TGTGCCAGCTCACCTTTTCCTAATGAAAAACTGTTTTTT.

In this sample, this clone turned up once. The V and J genes are TRBV11-2 and TRBJ1-1; TRBD1 is a possible D gene (6 bases). V lost 3 bases and J lost 6, with 17 bases in between. Looked up from germline, CDR1 is SGHAT and CDR2 is FQNNGV. This CDR3 is built from 15 residues. This chain's CDR3 is CASSFGRTVVPEAFF. The DNA of the CDR3 is TGTGCCAGCAGCTTTGGGCGGACAGTCGTCCCTGAAGCTTTCTTT.

The chain uses TRBV6-5 and TRBJ2-7, with TRBD2 identical over 12 bases. V lost 6 bases and J lost 3; bases outside the gene matches: 6. CDR3 size: 15 residues. Germline CDR1 MNHEY, CDR2 SVGAGI. The CDR3 DNA reads as TGTGCCAGCAGCAGGGGACTAGCGGGTCTCTACGAGCAGTACTTC. As protein: CASSRGLAGLYEQYF.